The rows below give T cell receptor beta chains drawn from one sample of a study of technical replicates of blood from a few donors. Sequencing was performed with immunoSEQ multiplex PCR; in TCRdb, only in-frame clones are kept and a portion is missing. The repertoire holds around 100,000 clones, with around 96% as singletons. The sequenced sample was T cells isolated from PBMCs. These receptors all stem from a human donor in good health. Both conserved end residues are part of each CDR3. Each record gives: V gene, J gene, CDR3 length, clone size, D gene, CDR3 protein, CDR3 DNA. A D gene is named only where the DNA matches it firmly. Size values are once, few and many counts, or a class for expanded clones, and some rows have none.

V gene: TRBV2
J gene: TRBJ1-2
CDR3 length: 14
clone size: -
D gene: TRBD1
CDR3 protein: CASSLGQGAGGYTF
CDR3 DNA: TGTGCCAGCAGCCTGGGACAGGGGGCGGGAGGCTACACCTTC

V gene: TRBV5-5
J gene: TRBJ1-1
CDR3 length: 13
clone size: -
D gene: -
CDR3 protein: CASSLVTNTEAFF
CDR3 DNA: TGTGCCAGCAGCTTGGTAACTAACACTGAAGCTTTCTTT

V gene: TRBV5-1
J gene: TRBJ1-1
CDR3 length: 14
clone size: once
D gene: TRBD1
CDR3 protein: CASKGRGPSTEAFF
CDR3 DNA: TGCGCCAGCAAGGGCAGGGGGCCTAGCACTGAAGCTTTCTTT

V gene: TRBV19
J gene: TRBJ1-1
CDR3 length: 14
clone size: -
D gene: TRBD1
CDR3 protein: CASSKQGVNTEAFF
CDR3 DNA: TGTGCCAGTAGTAAACAGGGGGTGAACACTGAAGCTTTCTTT

V gene: TRBV18
J gene: TRBJ2-7
CDR3 length: 12
clone size: -
D gene: -
CDR3 protein: CASSPGLNEQYF
CDR3 DNA: TGTGCCAGCTCACCGGGCCTCAACGAGCAGTACTTC

V gene: TRBV6-5
J gene: TRBJ1-4
CDR3 length: 13
clone size: few
D gene: -
CDR3 protein: CASRWAENEKLFF
CDR3 DNA: TGTGCCAGCAGGTGGGCTGAGAATGAAAAACTGTTTTTT

V gene: TRBV15
J gene: TRBJ2-7
CDR3 length: 14
clone size: -
D gene: -
CDR3 protein: CATSRDRETYEQYF
CDR3 DNA: TGTGCCACCAGCAGAGACAGGGAAACCTACGAGCAGTACTTC

V gene: TRBV7-9
J gene: TRBJ2-1
CDR3 length: 15
clone size: -
D gene: -
CDR3 protein: CASSLGQGSYNEQFF
CDR3 DNA: TGTGCCAGCAGCTTGGGCCAGGGTAGTTACAATGAGCAGTTCTTC

V gene: TRBV11-3
J gene: TRBJ2-2
CDR3 length: 13
clone size: -
D gene: -
CDR3 protein: CASSLASAGELFF
CDR3 DNA: TGTGCCAGCAGCTTAGCTAGCGCCGGGGAGCTGTTTTTT

V gene: TRBV19
J gene: TRBJ1-1
CDR3 length: 13
clone size: -
D gene: TRBD1
CDR3 protein: CASSIDRELVAFF
CDR3 DNA: TGTGCCAGTAGTATTGACAGGGAACTCGTAGCTTTCTTT

V gene: TRBV7-2
J gene: TRBJ1-1
CDR3 length: 16
clone size: -
D gene: -
CDR3 protein: CASSLPRGGVRTEAFF
CDR3 DNA: TGTGCCAGCAGCTTGCCCAGGGGAGGGGTTCGGACTGAAGCTTTCTTT

V gene: TRBV27
J gene: TRBJ2-2
CDR3 length: 12
clone size: -
D gene: -
CDR3 protein: CASVSPAGELFF
CDR3 DNA: TGTGCCAGTGTCTCCCCCGCCGGGGAGCTGTTTTTT

V gene: TRBV5-1
J gene: TRBJ2-3
CDR3 length: 15
clone size: -
D gene: TRBD2
CDR3 protein: CASRLAGGSTDTQYF
CDR3 DNA: TGCGCCAGCAGGCTAGCGGGGGGAAGCACAGATACGCAGTATTTT

V gene: TRBV5-8
J gene: TRBJ2-1
CDR3 length: 14
clone size: -
D gene: TRBD2
CDR3 protein: CASSLSGIRGEQFF
CDR3 DNA: TGTGCCAGCAGCTTAAGCGGGATTCGGGGTGAGCAGTTCTTC

V gene: TRBV28
J gene: TRBJ2-5
CDR3 length: 17
clone size: -
D gene: TRBD1
CDR3 protein: CASSLWGQEGLRETQYF
CDR3 DNA: TGTGCCAGCAGTTTATGGGGACAGGAGGGGTTAAGAGAGACCCAGTACTTC

V gene: TRBV5-5
J gene: TRBJ2-3
CDR3 length: 15
clone size: -
D gene: TRBD1
CDR3 protein: CASSLPGGPTDTQYF
CDR3 DNA: TGTGCCAGCAGCCTCCCAGGGGGTCCGACAGATACGCAGTATTTT

V gene: TRBV5-5
J gene: TRBJ2-5
CDR3 length: 16
clone size: -
D gene: TRBD2
CDR3 protein: CASSLEIGLAGETQYF
CDR3 DNA: TGTGCCAGCAGCTTGGAGATCGGACTAGCGGGAGAGACCCAGTACTTC

V gene: TRBV5-6
J gene: TRBJ1-1
CDR3 length: 14
clone size: -
D gene: TRBD1
CDR3 protein: CASSLTGGLPEAFF
CDR3 DNA: TGTGCCAGCAGCTTAACAGGGGGACTTCCTGAAGCTTTCTTT

V gene: TRBV29-1
J gene: TRBJ2-7
CDR3 length: 16
clone size: -
D gene: TRBD2
CDR3 protein: CSVVGLAGLSSYEQYF
CDR3 DNA: TGCAGCGTGGTAGGACTAGCGGGACTAAGCTCCTACGAGCAGTACTTC

V gene: TRBV5-1
J gene: TRBJ1-1
CDR3 length: 16
clone size: -
D gene: -
CDR3 protein: CASSLETAGMDTEAFF
CDR3 DNA: TGCGCCAGCAGCTTGGAGACAGCGGGGATGGACACTGAAGCTTTCTTT